This T cell receptor beta chain emerged from a study of early T cells in non-severe SARS-CoV-2 infection. Germline lookup yields CDR1 LGHNA and CDR2 YNFKEQ. There are 17 residues in the CDR3. Losses at the gene ends were 8 bases for V and 1 base for J; bases not matched to a gene: 8. Tagging with unique molecular identifiers was applied to individual cDNA molecules. TCRdb processed the 5' RACE reads anew with MiXCR; each CDR3 protein has one entry. The sample has about 67,000 distinct CDR3 sequences; 11% are singletons. In this sample, this clonotype turned up many times. V gene TRBV4-2 combines with J gene TRBJ2-1, with TRBD2 matching 13 bases. The TCR sequence derives from an adult who was a healthcare worker with PCR-confirmed SARS-CoV-2 infection or an uninfected control (not recorded which). The sample taken for sequencing was whole blood. The CDR3 sequence: CASQGTSGKGSYNEQFF. DNA for the CDR3: TGTGCCAGCCAAGGGACTAGCGGGAAAGGGTCCTACAATGAGCAGTTCTTC.